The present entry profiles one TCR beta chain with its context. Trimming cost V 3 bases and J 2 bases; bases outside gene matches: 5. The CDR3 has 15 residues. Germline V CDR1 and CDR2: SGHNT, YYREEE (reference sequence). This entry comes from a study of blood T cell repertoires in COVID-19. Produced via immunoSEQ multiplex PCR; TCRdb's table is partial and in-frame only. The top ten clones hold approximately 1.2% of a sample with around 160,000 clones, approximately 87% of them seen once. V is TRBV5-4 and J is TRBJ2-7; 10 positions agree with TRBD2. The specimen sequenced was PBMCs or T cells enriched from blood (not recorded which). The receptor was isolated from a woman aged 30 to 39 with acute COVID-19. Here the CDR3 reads CASSSRTSGPYEQYF. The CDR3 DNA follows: TGTGCCAGCAGCTCCCGGACTAGCGGACCCTACGAGCAGTACTTC.